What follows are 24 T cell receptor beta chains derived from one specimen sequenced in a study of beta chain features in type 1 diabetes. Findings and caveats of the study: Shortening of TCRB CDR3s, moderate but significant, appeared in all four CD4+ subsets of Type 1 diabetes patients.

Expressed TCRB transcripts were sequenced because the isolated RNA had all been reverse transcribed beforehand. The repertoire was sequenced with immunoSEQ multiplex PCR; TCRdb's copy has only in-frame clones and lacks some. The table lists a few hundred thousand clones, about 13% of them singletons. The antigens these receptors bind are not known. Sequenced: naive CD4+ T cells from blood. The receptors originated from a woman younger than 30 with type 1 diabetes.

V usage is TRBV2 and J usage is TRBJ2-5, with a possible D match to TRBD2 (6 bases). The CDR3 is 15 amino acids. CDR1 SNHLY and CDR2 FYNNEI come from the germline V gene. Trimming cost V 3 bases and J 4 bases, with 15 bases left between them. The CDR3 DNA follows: TGTGCCAGCAGTGAGTCCGGGAGTAGGGGAGAGACCCAGTACTTC. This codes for CASSESGSRGETQYF.

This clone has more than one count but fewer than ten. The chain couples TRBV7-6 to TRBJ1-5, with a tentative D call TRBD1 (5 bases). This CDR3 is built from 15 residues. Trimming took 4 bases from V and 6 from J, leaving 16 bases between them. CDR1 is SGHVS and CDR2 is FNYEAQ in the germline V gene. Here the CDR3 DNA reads TGTGCCAGCAGCTCGGGCTTCGGGGGTGGTCAGCCCCAGCATTTT. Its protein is CASSSGFGGGQPQHF.

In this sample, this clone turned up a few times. The CDR3 loop is CASSLVGGPEAFF. CDR3 DNA sequence: TGTGCCAGCAGCTTAGTTGGAGGACCTGAAGCTTTCTTT. The chain carries TRBV7-9 and TRBJ1-1; D not certain. The CDR3 is 13 residues long. Trimming removed 1 base from V and 6 bases from J, with 9 bases in between. Germline CDR1 and CDR2: SEHNR and FQNEAQ (reference sequence).

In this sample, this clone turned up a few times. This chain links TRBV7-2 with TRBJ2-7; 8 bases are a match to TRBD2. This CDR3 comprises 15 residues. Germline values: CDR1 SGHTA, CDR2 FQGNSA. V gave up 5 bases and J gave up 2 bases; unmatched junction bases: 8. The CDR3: CASSRSGSDTYEQYF. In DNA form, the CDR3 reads TGTGCCAGCAGCCGAAGCGGGAGTGATACCTACGAGCAGTACTTC.

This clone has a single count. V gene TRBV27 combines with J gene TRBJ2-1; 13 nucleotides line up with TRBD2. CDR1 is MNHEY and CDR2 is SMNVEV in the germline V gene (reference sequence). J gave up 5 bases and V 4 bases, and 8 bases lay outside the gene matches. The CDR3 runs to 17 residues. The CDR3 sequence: CASSYRTSGSANNEQFF. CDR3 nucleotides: TGTGCCAGCAGTTACCGGACTAGCGGGAGCGCCAACAATGAGCAGTTCTTC.

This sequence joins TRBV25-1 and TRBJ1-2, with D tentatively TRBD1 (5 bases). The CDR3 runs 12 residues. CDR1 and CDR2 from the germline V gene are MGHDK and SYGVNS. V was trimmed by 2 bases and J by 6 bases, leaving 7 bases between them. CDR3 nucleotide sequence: TGTGCCAGCAGTGAAAAGGGGAATGGCTACACCTTC. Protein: CASSEKGNGYTF.

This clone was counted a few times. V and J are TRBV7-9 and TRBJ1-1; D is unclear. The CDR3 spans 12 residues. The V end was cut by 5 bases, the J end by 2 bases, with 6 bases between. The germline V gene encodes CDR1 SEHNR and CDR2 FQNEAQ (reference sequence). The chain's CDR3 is CASSLSNTEAFF. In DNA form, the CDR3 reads TGTGCCAGCAGCCTTTCTAACACTGAAGCTTTCTTT.

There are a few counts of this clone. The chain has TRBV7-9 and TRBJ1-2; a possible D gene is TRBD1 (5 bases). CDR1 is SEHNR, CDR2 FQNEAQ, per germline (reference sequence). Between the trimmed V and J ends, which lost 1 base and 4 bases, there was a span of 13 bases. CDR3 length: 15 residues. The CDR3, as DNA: TGTGCCAGCAGCTTAGTTCAGGGTCTAACCTATGGCTACACCTTC. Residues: CASSLVQGLTYGYTF. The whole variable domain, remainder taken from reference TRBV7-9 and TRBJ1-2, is DTGVSQNPRHKITKRGQNVTFRCDPISEHNRLYWYRQTLGQGPEFLTYFQNEAQLEKSRLLSDRFSAERPKGSFSTLEIQRTEQGDSAMYLCASSLVQGLTYGYTFGSGTRLTVV.

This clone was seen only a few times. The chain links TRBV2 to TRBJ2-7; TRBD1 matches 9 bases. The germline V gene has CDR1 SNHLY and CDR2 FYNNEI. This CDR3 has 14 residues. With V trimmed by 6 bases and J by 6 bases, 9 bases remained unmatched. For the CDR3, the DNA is TGTGCCAGCAGATACGCCGGGACAGGGCCCGAGCAGTACTTC. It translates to CASRYAGTGPEQYF.

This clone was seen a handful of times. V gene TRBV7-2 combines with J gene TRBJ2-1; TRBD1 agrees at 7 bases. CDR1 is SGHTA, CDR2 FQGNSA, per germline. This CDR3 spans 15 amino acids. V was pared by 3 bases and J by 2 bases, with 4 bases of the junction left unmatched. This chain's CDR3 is CASSLRQGAYNEQFF. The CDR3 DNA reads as TGTGCCAGCAGCTTGCGCCAGGGGGCCTACAATGAGCAGTTCTTC.

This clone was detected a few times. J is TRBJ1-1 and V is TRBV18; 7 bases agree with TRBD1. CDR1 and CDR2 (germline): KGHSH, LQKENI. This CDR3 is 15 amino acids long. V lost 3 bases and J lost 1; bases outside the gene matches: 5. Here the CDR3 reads CASSPRGIRNTEAFF. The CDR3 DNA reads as TGTGCCAGCTCACCCAGGGGGATCAGGAACACTGAAGCTTTCTTT. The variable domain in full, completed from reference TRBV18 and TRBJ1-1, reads NAGVMQNPRHLVRRRGQEARLRCSPMKGHSHVYWYRQLPEEGLKFMVYLQKENIIDESGMPKERFSAEFPKEGPSILRIQQVVRGDSAAYFCASSPRGIRNTEAFFGQGTRLTVV.

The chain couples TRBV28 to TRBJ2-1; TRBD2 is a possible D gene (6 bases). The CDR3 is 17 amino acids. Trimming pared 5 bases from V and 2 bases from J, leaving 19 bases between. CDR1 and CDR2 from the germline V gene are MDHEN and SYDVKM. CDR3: CASSPTGLASAYNEQFF. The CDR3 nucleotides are TGTGCCAGCAGTCCAACGGGCCTAGCGTCCGCCTACAATGAGCAGTTCTTC.

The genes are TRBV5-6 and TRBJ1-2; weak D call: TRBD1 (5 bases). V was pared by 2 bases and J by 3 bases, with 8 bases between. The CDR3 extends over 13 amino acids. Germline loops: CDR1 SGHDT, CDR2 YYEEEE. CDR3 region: CASSFRGDYGYTF. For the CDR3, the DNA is TGTGCCAGCAGCTTTAGGGGCGACTATGGCTACACCTTC.

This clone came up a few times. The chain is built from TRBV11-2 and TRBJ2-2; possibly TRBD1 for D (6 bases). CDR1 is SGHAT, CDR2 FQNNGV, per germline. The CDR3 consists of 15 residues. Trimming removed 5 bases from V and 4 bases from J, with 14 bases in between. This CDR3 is CASSPRGFGTGELFF. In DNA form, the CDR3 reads TGTGCCAGCAGCCCCAGGGGTTTTGGCACCGGGGAGCTGTTTTTT. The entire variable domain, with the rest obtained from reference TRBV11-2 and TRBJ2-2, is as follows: EAGVAQSPRYKIIEKRQSVAFWCNPISGHATLYWYQQILGQGPKLLIQFQNNGVVDDSQLPKDRFSAERLKGVDSTLKIQPAKLEDSAVYLCASSPRGFGTGELFFGEGSRLTVL.

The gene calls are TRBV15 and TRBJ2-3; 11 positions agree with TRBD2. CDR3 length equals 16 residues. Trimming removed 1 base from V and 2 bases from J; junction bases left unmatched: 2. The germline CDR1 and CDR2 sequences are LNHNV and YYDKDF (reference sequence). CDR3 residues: CATSRGLAGTTDTQYF. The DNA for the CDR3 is TGTGCCACCAGCAGAGGACTAGCGGGGACCACAGATACGCAGTATTTT.

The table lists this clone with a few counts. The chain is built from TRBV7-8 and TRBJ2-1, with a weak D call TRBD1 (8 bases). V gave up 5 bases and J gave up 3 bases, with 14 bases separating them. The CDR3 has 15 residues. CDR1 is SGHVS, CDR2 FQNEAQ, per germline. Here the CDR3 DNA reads TGTGCCAGCAGCACAACAGGGGGGGTCTACAATGAGCAGTTCTTC. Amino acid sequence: CASSTTGGVYNEQFF.

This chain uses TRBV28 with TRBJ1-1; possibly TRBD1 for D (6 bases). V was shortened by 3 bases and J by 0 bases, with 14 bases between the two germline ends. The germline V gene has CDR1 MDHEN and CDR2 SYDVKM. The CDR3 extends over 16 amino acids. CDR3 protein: CASSFGTPPLNTEAFF. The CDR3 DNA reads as TGTGCCAGCAGTTTTGGGACACCCCCCTTGAACACTGAAGCTTTCTTT. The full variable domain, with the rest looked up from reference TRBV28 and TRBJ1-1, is DVKVTQSSRYLVKRTGEKVFLECVQDMDHENMFWYRQDPGLGLRLIYFSYDVKMKEKGDIPEGYSVSREKKERFSLILESASTNQTSMYLCASSFGTPPLNTEAFFGQGTRLTVV.

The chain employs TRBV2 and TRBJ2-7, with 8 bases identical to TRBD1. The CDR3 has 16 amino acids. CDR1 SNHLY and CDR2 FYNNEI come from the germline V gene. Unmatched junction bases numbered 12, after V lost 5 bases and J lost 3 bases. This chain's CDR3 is CASSPGTGHPGYEQYF. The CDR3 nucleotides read TGTGCCAGCAGTCCCGGGACAGGCCATCCGGGCTACGAGCAGTACTTC.

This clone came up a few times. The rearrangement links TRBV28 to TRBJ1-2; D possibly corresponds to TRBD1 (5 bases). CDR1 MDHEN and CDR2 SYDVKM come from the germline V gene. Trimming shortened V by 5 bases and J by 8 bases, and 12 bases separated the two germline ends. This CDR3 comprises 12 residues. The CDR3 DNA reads TGTGCCAGCAGTCCCCCAGGGTCCGGCTACACCTTC. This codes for CASSPPGSGYTF.

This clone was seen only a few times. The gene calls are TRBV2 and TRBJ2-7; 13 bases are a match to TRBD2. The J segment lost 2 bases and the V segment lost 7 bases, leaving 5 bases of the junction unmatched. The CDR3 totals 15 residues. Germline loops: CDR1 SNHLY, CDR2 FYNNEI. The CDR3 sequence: CASTLLAGGTYEQYF. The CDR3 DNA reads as TGTGCCAGCACCCTACTAGCGGGAGGGACCTACGAGCAGTACTTC.

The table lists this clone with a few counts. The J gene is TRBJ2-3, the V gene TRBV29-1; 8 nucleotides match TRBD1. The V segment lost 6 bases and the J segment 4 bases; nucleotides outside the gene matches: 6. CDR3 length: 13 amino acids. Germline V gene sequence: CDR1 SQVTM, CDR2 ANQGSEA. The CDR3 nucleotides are TGCAGCGTAACCAAGACAGGGGCAGATACGCAGTATTTT. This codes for CSVTKTGADTQYF.

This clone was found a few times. The CDR3 reads CASAGGTGGDEKLFF. DNA of the CDR3: TGTGCCTCAGCAGGGGGGACAGGGGGCGATGAAAAACTGTTTTTT. This rearrangement joins TRBV2 to TRBJ1-4, with TRBD1 matching over 12 bases. V dropped 11 bases and J dropped 6; count of bases not matched to a gene: 10. CDR3 length equals 15 residues. Germline CDR1 SNHLY, CDR2 FYNNEI.

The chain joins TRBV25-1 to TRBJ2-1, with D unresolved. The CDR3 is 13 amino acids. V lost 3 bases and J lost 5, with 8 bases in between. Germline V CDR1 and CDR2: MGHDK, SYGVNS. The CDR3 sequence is CASSDGRNNEQFF. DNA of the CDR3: TGTGCCAGCAGTGATGGCAGAAACAATGAGCAGTTCTTC.

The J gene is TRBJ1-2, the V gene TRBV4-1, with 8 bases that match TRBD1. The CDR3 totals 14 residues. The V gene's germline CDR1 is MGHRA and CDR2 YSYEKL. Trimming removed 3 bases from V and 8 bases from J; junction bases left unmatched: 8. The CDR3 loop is CASSHTDRVGGYTF. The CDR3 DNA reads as TGCGCCAGCAGCCATACGGACAGGGTAGGAGGCTACACCTTC.